A single sample is the source of the 6 T cell receptor beta chains below, sequenced in a study of siplizumab effects on memory and regulatory T cells. The assay was immunoSEQ multiplex PCR, and TCRdb's table has in-frame clones only and misses some. The table records tens of thousands of clones, roughly nine tenths of them present only once. The material sequenced was naive CD8+ T cells sorted from blood. The receptor set was obtained from a human donor in good health.

This chain uses TRBV11-2 with TRBJ1-1, with D perhaps matching TRBD1 (6 bases). V dropped 5 bases and J dropped 5 bases, with 15 bases sitting between them. The CDR3 consists of 14 residues. Germline CDR1 SGHAT, CDR2 FQNNGV. This chain's CDR3 is CASSQGWGRTEAFF. The CDR3 region has the DNA TGTGCCAGCAGCCAAGGGTGGGGGCGAACTGAAGCTTTCTTT.

The chain combines TRBV6-4 with TRBJ2-1, with 7 bases matching TRBD2. Germline CDR1 reads MRHNA; CDR2 reads SNTAGT. This CDR3 contains 16 residues. The junction had 15 bases not matched to a gene; V was cut back by 6 bases and J by 7 bases. CDR3 sequence reads: CASRIGREGRANEQFF. The CDR3 bases are TGTGCCAGCAGGATTGGGAGGGAGGGCCGTGCGAATGAGCAGTTCTTC.

The genes are TRBV6-5 and TRBJ2-7; perhaps D is TRBD1 or TRBD2 (5 bases each). Germline V CDR1 and CDR2: MNHEY, SVGAGI. V was cut by 0 bases and J by 1 base, with 13 bases left in between. The CDR3 loop spans 16 amino acids. The chain's CDR3 is CASSYSKWDGSYEQYF. CDR3 in DNA: TGTGCCAGCAGTTACTCGAAGTGGGACGGTTCCTACGAGCAGTACTTC.

V and J are TRBV27 and TRBJ2-3; TRBD2 matches at 9 bases. This CDR3 is built from 14 residues. Germline trimming cut 6 bases from V and 9 bases from J; bases unmatched to any gene: 10. Germline-derived CDR1 and CDR2 are MNHEY and SMNVEV (reference sequence). The CDR3 DNA reads TGTGCCAGCAGCTTAGCGGGGGACCTCGGGACGCAGTATTTT. Translating it yields CASSLAGDLGTQYF.

CDR3 coding DNA: TGTGCCAGCAGCTTTAGCGGGGGCCCCCCCTACAATGAGCAGTTCTTC. Translation: CASSFSGGPPYNEQFF. The chain combines TRBV11-3 with TRBJ2-1; 9 bases agree with TRBD2. The trim removed 3 bases at V and 2 bases at J, leaving 5 bases unmatched. This CDR3 is built from 16 residues. Germline CDR1 reads SGHNT; CDR2 reads YENEEA.

The chain is built from TRBV13 and TRBJ1-2, with no clear D. With 0 bases removed from V and 8 bases from J, the gap between germline ends came to 13 bases. This CDR3 spans 14 amino acids. Germline values: CDR1 PRHDT, CDR2 FYEKMQ (reference sequence). CDR3 sequence: CASSLGSAGSGYTF. DNA for the CDR3: TGTGCCAGCAGCTTAGGTAGTGCAGGCTCGGGCTACACCTTC.